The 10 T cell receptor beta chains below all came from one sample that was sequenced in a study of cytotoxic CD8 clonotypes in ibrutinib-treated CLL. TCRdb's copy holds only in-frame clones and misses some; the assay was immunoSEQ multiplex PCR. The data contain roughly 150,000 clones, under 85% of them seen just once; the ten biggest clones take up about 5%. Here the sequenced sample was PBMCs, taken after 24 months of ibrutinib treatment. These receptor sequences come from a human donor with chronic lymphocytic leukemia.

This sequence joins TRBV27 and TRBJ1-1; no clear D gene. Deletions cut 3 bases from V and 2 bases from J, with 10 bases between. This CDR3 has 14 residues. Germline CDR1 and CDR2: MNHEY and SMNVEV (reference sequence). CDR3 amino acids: CASSFRQSNTEAFF. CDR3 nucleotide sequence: TGTGCCAGCAGTTTCCGGCAGAGCAACACTGAAGCTTTCTTT.

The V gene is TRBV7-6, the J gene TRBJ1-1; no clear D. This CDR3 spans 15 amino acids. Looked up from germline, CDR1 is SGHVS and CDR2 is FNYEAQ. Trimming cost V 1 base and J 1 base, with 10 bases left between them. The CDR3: CASSLVRQKNTEAFF. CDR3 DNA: TGTGCCAGCAGCTTAGTAAGGCAGAAGAACACTGAAGCTTTCTTT.

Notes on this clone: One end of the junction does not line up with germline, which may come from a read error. CDR3 nucleotides: TGTGCCAGCAGCCCCGGGGCGTTGCACCGGAGGGACTTC. Protein sequence: CASSPGALHRRDF. The V gene is TRBV11-2, the J gene TRBJ2-7; the D gene is possibly TRBD2 (6 bases). The germline gives CDR1 SGHAT, CDR2 FQNNGV. The CDR3 consists of 13 residues.

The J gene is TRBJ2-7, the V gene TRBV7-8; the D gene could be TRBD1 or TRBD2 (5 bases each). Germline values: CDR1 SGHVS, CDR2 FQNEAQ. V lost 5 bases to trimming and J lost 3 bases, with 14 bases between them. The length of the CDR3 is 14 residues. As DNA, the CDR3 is TGTGCCAGCAGCAGGGGACCTCGGGGCTACGAGCAGTACTTC. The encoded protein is CASSRGPRGYEQYF.

The CDR3 sequence: CASSPSGNTIYF. CDR3 coding DNA: TGTGCCAGTAGTCCCTCAGGGAACACCATATATTTT. The chain carries TRBV19 and TRBJ1-3; the D gene is possibly TRBD1 (5 bases). V lost 5 bases and J lost 7, with 9 bases in between. CDR3 length: 12 amino acids. The V gene's germline CDR1 is LNHDA and CDR2 SQIVND (reference sequence).

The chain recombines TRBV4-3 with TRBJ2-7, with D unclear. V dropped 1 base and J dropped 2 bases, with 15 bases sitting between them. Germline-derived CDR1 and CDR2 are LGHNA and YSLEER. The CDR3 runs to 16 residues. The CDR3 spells CASSQGPPFGTYEQYF. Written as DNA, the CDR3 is TGCGCCAGCAGCCAAGGGCCCCCCTTTGGCACCTACGAGCAGTACTTC.

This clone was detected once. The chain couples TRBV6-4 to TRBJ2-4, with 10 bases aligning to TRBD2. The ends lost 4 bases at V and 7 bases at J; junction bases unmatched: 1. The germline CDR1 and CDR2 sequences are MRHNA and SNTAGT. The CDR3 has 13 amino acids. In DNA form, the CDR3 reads TGTGCCAGCAGTGCGACTAGCGGGAACATTCAGTACTTC. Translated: CASSATSGNIQYF.

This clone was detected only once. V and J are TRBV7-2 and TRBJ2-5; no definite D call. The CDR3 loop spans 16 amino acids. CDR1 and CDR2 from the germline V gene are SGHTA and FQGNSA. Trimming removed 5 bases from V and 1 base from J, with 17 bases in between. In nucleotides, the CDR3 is TGTGCCAGCAGCCCTCAGCACCTCGTAGCCCAAGAGACCCAGTACTTC. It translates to CASSPQHLVAQETQYF.

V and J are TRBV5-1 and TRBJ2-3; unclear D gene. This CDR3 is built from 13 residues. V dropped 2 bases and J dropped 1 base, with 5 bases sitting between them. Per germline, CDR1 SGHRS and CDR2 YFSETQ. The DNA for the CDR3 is TGCGCCAGCAGCTTTGGCGGCACAGATACGCAGTATTTT. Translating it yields CASSFGGTDTQYF.

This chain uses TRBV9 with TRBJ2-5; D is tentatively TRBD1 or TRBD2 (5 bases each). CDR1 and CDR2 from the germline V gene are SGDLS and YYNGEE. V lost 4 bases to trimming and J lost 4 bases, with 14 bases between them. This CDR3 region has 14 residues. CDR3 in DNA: TGTGCCAGCAGCACCCGAGGGGTACCAGAGACCCAGTACTTC. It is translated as CASSTRGVPETQYF.